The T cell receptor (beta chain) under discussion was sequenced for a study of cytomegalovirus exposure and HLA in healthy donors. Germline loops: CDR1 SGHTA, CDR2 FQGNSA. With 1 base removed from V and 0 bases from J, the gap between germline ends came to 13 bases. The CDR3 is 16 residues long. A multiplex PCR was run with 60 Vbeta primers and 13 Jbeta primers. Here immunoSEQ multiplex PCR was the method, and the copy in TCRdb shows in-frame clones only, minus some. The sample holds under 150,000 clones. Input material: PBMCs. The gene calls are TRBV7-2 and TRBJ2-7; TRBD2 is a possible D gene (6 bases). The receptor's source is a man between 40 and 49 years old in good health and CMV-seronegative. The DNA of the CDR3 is TGTGCCAGCAGCTTAGGAGGCGGGGCCGACTCCTACGAGCAGTACTTC. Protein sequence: CASSLGGGADSYEQYF. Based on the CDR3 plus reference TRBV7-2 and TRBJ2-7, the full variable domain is GAGVSQSPSNKVTEKGKDVELRCDPISGHTALYWYRQSLGQGLEFLIYFQGNSAPDKSGLPSDRFSAERTGGSVSTLTIQRTQQEDSAVYLCASSLGGGADSYEQYFGPGTRLTVT.